The 3 T cell receptor beta chains listed next were all sequenced from one sample in a study of identical twins. One entry per CDR3 protein results from TCRdb running MiXCR on the 5' RACE reads. The profile shows around 250,000 distinct CDR3 sequences, about 12% of them singletons. The data also belong to a second study, concerning yellow fever vaccine responses in identical twins.

Material for sequencing was memory (CD45RO+) T cells sorted from blood. All receptors derive from a woman aged 18-29 years in good health.

Only a few counts were recorded for this clonotype. The V gene is TRBV5-6, the J gene TRBJ1-4; D unresolved. The germline V gene encodes CDR1 SGHDT and CDR2 YYEEEE. The CDR3 totals 11 residues. Deletions cut 2 bases from V and 10 bases from J, with 6 bases between. CDR3 residues: CASSFPGKLFF. In nucleotides, the CDR3 is TGTGCCAGCAGCTTCCCGGGAAAACTGTTTTTT.

A word on this clonotype: One junction end does not reproduce the germline sequence, and a read error may be involved. J is TRBJ2-1 and V is TRBV5-5; D not certain. Per the germline V gene, CDR1 is SGHKS and CDR2 is YYEKEE (reference sequence). CDR3 length: 15 residues. The CDR3 loop is CAISLGLMCYNEQFF. The CDR3 DNA sequence: TGTGCCATCAGCCTTGGGCTCATGTGCTACAATGAGCAGTTCTTC.

This clonotype was seen a handful of times. V gene TRBV7-2 combines with J gene TRBJ1-1; TRBD1 might be the D (6 bases). Per germline, CDR1 SGHTA and CDR2 FQGNSA. This CDR3 is 15 amino acids long. Deletions cut 4 bases from V and 2 bases from J, with 14 bases between. The CDR3 reads CASSWKTGSNTEAFF. The CDR3 region has the DNA TGTGCCAGCAGCTGGAAGACAGGCAGCAACACTGAAGCTTTCTTT.